These 18 T cell receptor beta chains share one sample of origin, sequenced in a study of T cells in Graves' hyperthyroidism and ophthalmopathy. Amplification targeted TCR beta CDR3 regions from RNA transcripts. The TCR CDR3 first-round RT-PCR relied on the HTBI primer set. MiXCR, run by TCRdb on the multiplex PCR reads, gives a single entry per CDR3 protein. The table includes 250,000 to 300,000 distinct CDR3 sequences, about 16% detected once. Material: blood. The source of these receptors is a woman aged 50 to 65 with Graves' hyperthyroidism that later progressed to Graves' ophthalmopathy.

The chain couples TRBV10-3 to TRBJ1-2, with a weak D call TRBD1 (5 bases). Between the trimmed V and J ends, which lost 8 bases and 3 bases, there was a span of 13 bases. The germline V gene encodes CDR1 ENHRY and CDR2 SYGVKD. This CDR3 comprises 13 residues. In nucleotides, the CDR3 is TGTGCCATCCATGGAGGGGTGGACTATGGCTACACCTTC. As protein: CAIHGGVDYGYTF.

This clonotype was seen at least ten times. V is TRBV6-1 and J is TRBJ2-3; D is uncertain. The CDR3 is 14 amino acids. With 1 base removed from V and 0 bases from J, the gap between germline ends came to 5 bases. Germline V gene lookup returns CDR1 MNHNS and CDR2 SASEGT. In nucleotides, the CDR3 is TGTGCCAGCAGTGAAGTTAGCAGCACAGATACGCAGTATTTT. Amino acids: CASSEVSSTDTQYF.

This clonotype was detected only a few times. This sequence joins TRBV27 and TRBJ2-1; 9 bases agree with TRBD1. CDR3 length: 14 residues. The germline CDR1 and CDR2 sequences are MNHEY and SMNVEV (reference sequence). Trimming cost V 7 bases and J 9 bases; bases outside gene matches: 10. The CDR3 is CASKVGTGLFEQFF. The CDR3 DNA reads as TGTGCCAGCAAGGTGGGGACAGGGTTGTTTGAGCAGTTCTTC.

The rearrangement joins TRBV6-1 to TRBJ2-2; D gene ambiguous. Per germline, CDR1 MNHNS and CDR2 SASEGT. V was pared by 0 bases and J by 4 bases, with 9 bases between. There are 15 residues in the CDR3. The CDR3 DNA sequence: TGTGCCAGCAGTGAAGCTAGCCCGGGCACCGGGGAGCTGTTTTTT. Residues: CASSEASPGTGELFF.

This clonotype was counted only a few times. This chain connects TRBV30 to TRBJ1-3; D call uncertain. The CDR3 length is 11 residues. V was shortened by 3 bases and J by 4 bases, with 4 bases between the two germline ends. Germline V lookup: CDR1 GTSNPN, CDR2 SVGIG (reference sequence). The CDR3 nucleotides are TGTGCCTGGAGCCTCGGAAACACCATATATTTT. This translates into CAWSLGNTIYF. Full variable domain (rest looked up from reference TRBV30 and TRBJ1-3): SQTIHQWPATLVQPVGSPLSLECTVEGTSNPNLYWYRQAAGRGLQLLFYSVGIGQISSEVPQNLSASRPQDRQFILSSKKLLLSDSGFYLCAWSLGNTIYFGEGSWLTVV.

This clonotype was seen a few times. The chain combines TRBV27 with TRBJ2-7, with 10 bases identical to TRBD2. The CDR3 contains 16 residues. Germline-derived CDR1 and CDR2 are MNHEY and SMNVEV (reference sequence). After removal of 5 bases from V and 3 bases from J, the junction contained 10 bases not matched to a gene. Here the CDR3 reads CASSPRTSGRFYEQYF. The CDR3 DNA follows: TGTGCCAGCAGTCCTAGGACTAGCGGAAGATTCTACGAGCAGTACTTC.

This clonotype was picked up many times. The chain carries TRBV10-3 and TRBJ2-3; 10 bases align to TRBD2. Germline V CDR1 and CDR2: ENHRY, SYGVKD. Losses at the gene ends were 5 bases for V and 6 bases for J; bases not matched to a gene: 8. The CDR3 runs 15 residues. The CDR3 sequence is CAISPSGGPSDTQYF. In DNA form, the CDR3 reads TGTGCCATCAGTCCTAGCGGGGGCCCCTCGGATACGCAGTATTTT.

The rearrangement joins TRBV20-1 to TRBJ1-4; D unclear. Per germline, CDR1 DFQATT and CDR2 SNEGSKA (reference sequence). This CDR3 has 15 amino acids. Trimming shortened V by 0 bases and J by 6 bases, and 14 bases separated the two germline ends. As DNA, the CDR3 is TGCAGTGCTAGAGATACAGCGGCGTTTGATGAAAAACTGTTTTTT. It yields the protein CSARDTAAFDEKLFF.

This chain connects TRBV19 to TRBJ2-2, with 10 bases aligning to TRBD2. Germline-derived CDR1 and CDR2 are LNHDA and SQIVND (reference sequence). The CDR3 loop spans 15 amino acids. V dropped 7 bases and J dropped 7; count of bases not matched to a gene: 9. The CDR3 DNA follows: TGTGCCAGTATCTCGAGCGGGAGGGCCGTCGGGGAGCTGTTTTTT. Its protein product is CASISSGRAVGELFF.

In regard to this clonotype: This could be a read error, since a much larger clone is one nucleotide away. The chain is built from TRBV6-2 or TRBV6-3 and TRBJ2-2; a possible D gene is TRBD2 (5 bases). The length of the CDR3 is 13 residues. In germline, CDR1 is MNHEY, CDR2 SVGEGT. This CDR3 is CASQGSNTGELLF. The CDR3 nucleotides are TGTGCCAGCCAAGGTTCCAACACCGGGGAGCTGCTTTTT.

The chain employs TRBV28 and TRBJ1-1, with D perhaps matching TRBD1 (5 bases). Between the trimmed V and J ends, which lost 4 bases and 11 bases, there was a span of 14 bases. The CDR3 sequence is 12 residues long. Germline V CDR1 and CDR2: MDHEN, SYDVKM. Here the CDR3 DNA reads TGTGCCAGCAGTTCCCGGGGACGCGCGGCTTTCTTT. It encodes CASSSRGRAAFF.

This clonotype was seen a handful of times. The rearrangement links TRBV27 to TRBJ1-3, with D perhaps matching TRBD1 (6 bases). This CDR3 comprises 13 residues. Germline CDR1 reads MNHEY; CDR2 reads SMNVEV (reference sequence). V was clipped by 2 bases and J by 6 bases, with 8 bases between them. The DNA of the CDR3 is TGTGCCAGCAGTTTACACAGGGCAAACACCATATATTTT. This translates into CASSLHRANTIYF.

This clonotype was recorded many times. The chain couples TRBV5-6 to TRBJ2-3, with TRBD2 identical over 9 bases. The V gene end was trimmed by 4 bases and the J gene end by 6 bases; junction bases not matched to a gene: 15. CDR1 SGHDT and CDR2 YYEEEE come from the germline V gene. CDR3 size: 17 residues. CDR3 amino acids: CASSALGAGGPEDTQYF. The CDR3 DNA sequence: TGTGCCAGCAGCGCATTAGGCGCGGGAGGGCCAGAGGATACGCAGTATTTT. The entire variable domain, with the rest obtained from reference TRBV5-6 and TRBJ2-3, is as follows: DAGVTQSPTHLIKTRGQQVTLRCSPKSGHDTVSWYQQALGQGPQFIFQYYEEEERQRGNFPDRFSGHQFPNYSSELNVNALLLGDSALYLCASSALGAGGPEDTQYFGPGTRLTVL.

This clonotype was recorded many times. The chain is built from TRBV27 and TRBJ1-5, with unresolved D. V lost 5 bases and J 1 base, leaving 9 bases between the germline ends. The CDR3 extends over 14 amino acids. Per germline, CDR1 MNHEY and CDR2 SMNVEV (reference sequence). DNA of the CDR3: TGTGCCAGCAGTAGGGCGCAGAGCAATCAGCCCCAGCATTTT. It encodes CASSRAQSNQPQHF.

This clonotype showed up many times. The rearrangement uses TRBV5-1 and TRBJ2-1; 7 bases map to TRBD1. The germline CDR1 and CDR2 sequences are SGHRS and YFSETQ. This CDR3 is 15 amino acids long. J lost 4 bases, V lost 0 bases, and 4 bases had no gene match. The CDR3 DNA reads TGCGCCAGCAGCTTGGAAGGACAGGTTTACAATGAGCAGTTCTTC. It codes for CASSLEGQVYNEQFF.

Many counts were recorded for this clonotype. The CDR3 nucleotides are TGTGCCAGCAGTCCCGATCAGGGGGCAGATACGCAGTATTTT. It yields the protein CASSPDQGADTQYF. The rearrangement links TRBV7-8 to TRBJ2-3, with 7 bases that match TRBD1. CDR3 length: 14 residues. Germline V gene lookup returns CDR1 SGHVS and CDR2 FQNEAQ. The ends lost 6 bases at V and 4 bases at J; junction bases unmatched: 7.

This clonotype occurred many times. The V gene is TRBV3-1, the J gene TRBJ2-1; 8 positions match TRBD1. This CDR3 has 15 amino acids. V trimming: 4 bases; J trimming: 8 bases; junction bases outside the gene matches: 10. Germline lookup yields CDR1 LGHDT and CDR2 YNNKEL (reference sequence). DNA for the CDR3: TGTGCCAGCAGCCTGGACAGGGCAAGGGCCTATGAGCAGTTCTTC. Protein: CASSLDRARAYEQFF.

This clonotype was seen many times. The chain is built from TRBV7-9 and TRBJ1-3, with TRBD1 identical over 7 bases. This CDR3 spans 14 amino acids. The V and J ends lost 5 bases and 2 bases, in that order; junction bases with no gene match: 3. CDR1 is SEHNR and CDR2 is FQNEAQ in the germline V gene (reference sequence). CDR3 DNA sequence: TGTGCCAGCAGCCAGGGGACAGCTGGAAACACCATATATTTT. Amino acids: CASSQGTAGNTIYF.